These 13 T cell receptor beta chains originate from one sample sequenced in a study of vaccination effects on CD4 cells after COVID-19. Isolation of CD4+ T cells took place after approximately 10 days of culture. Sequencing was performed with immunoSEQ multiplex PCR; in TCRdb, only in-frame clones are kept and a portion is missing. The repertoire holds approximately 37,000 clones, roughly 80% seen once, with roughly 3% in the top ten. These receptors lack a known antigen. The sequencing here drew on CD4+ T cells from PBMCs cultured without peptide, taken before COVID-19 vaccination. These receptors were taken from a human donor who received a COVID-19 vaccine.

This sequence joins TRBV30 and TRBJ1-1, with D hard to call. CDR3 length: 13 residues. V lost 1 base and J 1 base, leaving 7 bases between the germline ends. Germline V lookup: CDR1 GTSNPN, CDR2 SVGIG (reference sequence). The CDR3 loop reads CAWSGAANTEAFF. The CDR3 DNA sequence: TGTGCCTGGAGTGGCGCTGCGAACACTGAAGCTTTCTTT.

The chain joins TRBV7-8 to TRBJ2-1; D is perhaps TRBD2 (6 bases). This CDR3 has 15 amino acids. V was clipped by 4 bases and J by 4 bases, with 14 bases between them. Germline values: CDR1 SGHVS, CDR2 FQNEAQ. The CDR3 loop reads CASSSIEGGYNEQFF. In DNA, the CDR3 is TGTGCCAGCAGCTCTATAGAGGGAGGTTACAATGAGCAGTTCTTC.

The J gene is TRBJ1-5, the V gene TRBV19; TRBD1 might be the D (5 bases). CDR1 and CDR2 (germline): LNHDA, SQIVND (reference sequence). V was trimmed by 1 base and J by 5 bases, leaving 9 bases between them. There are 14 residues in the CDR3. The CDR3 sequence is CASSIGPGDQPQHF. In nucleotides, the CDR3 is TGTGCCAGTAGTATAGGTCCGGGGGATCAGCCCCAGCATTTT.

Here the CDR3 DNA reads TGTGCCAGCAGCTTGGCTTGGACAGGGGATCCTTACGAGCAGTACGTC. This codes for CASSLAWTGDPYEQYV. The rearrangement joins TRBV5-8 to TRBJ2-7, with TRBD1 identical over 9 bases. The CDR3 totals 16 residues. V shed 0 bases, J shed 4 bases, and the junction held 8 bases outside the gene matches. Germline CDR1 SGHTS, CDR2 YDEGEE.

J is TRBJ1-1 and V is TRBV6-5; TRBD1 matches 10 bases. Germline lookup yields CDR1 MNHEY and CDR2 SVGAGI. The CDR3 runs 15 residues. V was clipped by 4 bases and J by 5 bases; unmatched bases: 7. The CDR3 nucleotides read TGTGCCAGCAGTTCAGGGGACAGGGGATTTACTGAAGCTTTCTTT. Translation gives CASSSGDRGFTEAFF.

CDR3 amino acids: CASSLGGWSENTEAFF. The CDR3 DNA reads as TGTGCCAGCAGCTTGGGGGGTTGGTCGGAGAACACTGAAGCTTTCTTT. This chain connects TRBV5-4 to TRBJ1-1; D is uncertain. The CDR3 loop spans 16 amino acids. V lost 0 bases and J 1 base, leaving 13 bases between the germline ends. Germline CDR1 reads SGHNT; CDR2 reads YYREEE (reference sequence). Using reference TRBV5-4 and TRBJ1-1 for the parts outside the CDR3, the full variable domain is ETGVTQSPTHLIKTRGQQVTLRCSSQSGHNTVSWYQQALGQGPQFIFQYYREEENGRGNFPPRFSGLQFPNYSSELNVNALELDDSALYLCASSLGGWSENTEAFFGQGTRLTVV.

The gene calls are TRBV30 and TRBJ2-3, with TRBD1 matching over 7 bases. This CDR3 has 14 residues. CDR1 is GTSNPN, CDR2 SVGIG, per germline (reference sequence). J was trimmed by 3 bases and V by 8 bases; bases with no gene match: 11. CDR3 sequence reads: CAVQQGLMTDTQYF. DNA of the CDR3: TGTGCCGTCCAACAGGGGTTGATGACAGATACGCAGTATTTT.

The J gene is TRBJ1-4, the V gene TRBV5-1, with unresolved D. V was cut by 0 bases and J by 6 bases, with 9 bases left in between. The length of the CDR3 is 14 residues. Per the germline V gene, CDR1 is SGHRS and CDR2 is YFSETQ. CDR3 protein: CASSLGGRDEKLFF. CDR3 coding DNA: TGCGCCAGCAGCTTGGGGGGTAGGGATGAAAAACTGTTTTTT.

The chain recombines TRBV5-1 with TRBJ2-3; 12 bases map to TRBD2. V lost 7 bases to trimming and J lost 4 bases; unmatched junction nucleotides: 4. Germline V lookup: CDR1 SGHRS, CDR2 YFSETQ. The CDR3 length is 14 residues. CDR3 region: CASLAGGPPDTQYF. In DNA, the CDR3 is TGCGCCAGCCTAGCGGGGGGGCCTCCAGATACGCAGTATTTT. Together with reference TRBV5-1 and TRBJ2-3, the CDR3 gives the full variable domain: KAGVTQTPRYLIKTRGQQVTLSCSPISGHRSVSWYQQTPGQGLQFLFEYFSETQRNKGNFPGRFSGRQFSNSRSEMNVSTLELGDSALYLCASLAGGPPDTQYFGPGTRLTVL.

The J gene is TRBJ1-1, the V gene TRBV18; 9 bases agree with TRBD1. V shed 5 bases and J 4 bases; nucleotides not matched to a gene: 8. The CDR3 length is 15 residues. Germline assignment: CDR1 KGHSH and CDR2 LQKENI. CDR3 coding DNA: TGTGCCAGCTCAGGGGGACAGGGTGGAATCACTGAAGCTTTCTTT. This encodes CASSGGQGGITEAFF. The variable domain in full, with the rest retrieved from reference TRBV18 and TRBJ1-1, is NAGVMQNPRHLVRRRGQEARLRCSPMKGHSHVYWYRQLPEEGLKFMVYLQKENIIDESGMPKERFSAEFPKEGPSILRIQQVVRGDSAAYFCASSGGQGGITEAFFGQGTRLTVV.

V usage is TRBV5-5 and J usage is TRBJ2-5, with a tentative D call TRBD2 (7 bases). The germline V gene has CDR1 SGHKS and CDR2 YYEKEE (reference sequence). Trimming cost V 5 bases and J 4 bases, with 15 bases left between them. The CDR3 consists of 14 residues. Written as DNA, the CDR3 is TGTGCCAGCAGTGGGGGGGCAGGAGGAGAGACCCAGTACTTC. Its protein product is CASSGGAGGETQYF.

The chain has TRBV2 and TRBJ1-1; TRBD1 is a possible D gene (5 bases). Looked up from germline, CDR1 is SNHLY and CDR2 is FYNNEI. The CDR3 spans 17 residues. V was pared by 6 bases and J by 0 bases, with 20 bases between. CDR3 DNA sequence: TGTGCCAGCAGCCTGCTGAGAGAGGGGCCAATGAACACTGAAGCTTTCTTT. The encoded protein is CASSLLREGPMNTEAFF.

The CDR3 coding sequence is TGTGCCAGCAGCAGGACAGGGGACACTGAAGCTTTCTTT. This sequence encodes CASSRTGDTEAFF. This chain links TRBV3-1 (or the pseudogene TRBV3-2) with TRBJ1-1; 9 nucleotides match TRBD1. V trimming: 5 bases; J trimming: 3 bases; junction bases outside the gene matches: 1. The length of the CDR3 is 13 residues. Per germline, CDR1 LGHDT and CDR2 YNNKEL (reference sequence).